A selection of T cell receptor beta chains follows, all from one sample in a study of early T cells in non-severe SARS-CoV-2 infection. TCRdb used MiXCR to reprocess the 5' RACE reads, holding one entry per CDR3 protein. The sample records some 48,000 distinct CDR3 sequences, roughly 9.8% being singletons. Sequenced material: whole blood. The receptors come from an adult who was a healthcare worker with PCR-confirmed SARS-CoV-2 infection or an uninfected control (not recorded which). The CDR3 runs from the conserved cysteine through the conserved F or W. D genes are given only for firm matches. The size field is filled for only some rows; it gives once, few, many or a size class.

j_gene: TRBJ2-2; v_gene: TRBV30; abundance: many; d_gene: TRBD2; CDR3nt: TGTGCCTGGAGCAGACTAGCGATGAACACCGGGGAGCTGTTTTTT; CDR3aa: CAWSRLAMNTGELFF
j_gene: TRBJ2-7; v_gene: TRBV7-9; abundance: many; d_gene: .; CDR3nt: TGTGCCTCCCAATTGGGGACCTCCTACGAGCAGTACTTC; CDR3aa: CASQLGTSYEQYF
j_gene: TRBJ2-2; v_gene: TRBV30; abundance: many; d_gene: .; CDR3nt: TGTGCCTACCGGGGACAAACGAACACCGGGGAGCTGTTTTTT; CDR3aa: CAYRGQTNTGELFF
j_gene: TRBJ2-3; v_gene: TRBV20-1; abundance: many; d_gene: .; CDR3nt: TGCAGTGCTAGGAAGGGCTCCACAGATACGCAGTATTTT; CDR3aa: CSARKGSTDTQYF
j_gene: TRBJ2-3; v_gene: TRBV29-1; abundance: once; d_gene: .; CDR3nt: TGCAGCGTCGGACAGCTCAGCACAGATACGCAGTATTTT; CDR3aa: CSVGQLSTDTQYF
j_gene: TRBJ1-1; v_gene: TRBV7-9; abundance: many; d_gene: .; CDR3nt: TGTGCCAGCATCCTGGACGGCCTGAACACTGAAGCTTTCTTT; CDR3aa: CASILDGLNTEAFF
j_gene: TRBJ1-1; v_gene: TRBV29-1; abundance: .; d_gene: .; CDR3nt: TGCAGCGTGGACGGTGGGGAAGCTTTCTTT; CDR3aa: CSVDGGEAFF
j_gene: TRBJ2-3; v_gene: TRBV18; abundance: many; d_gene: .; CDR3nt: TGTGCCAGCTCACCACTAACTAGCACAGATACGCAGTATTTT; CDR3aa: CASSPLTSTDTQYF
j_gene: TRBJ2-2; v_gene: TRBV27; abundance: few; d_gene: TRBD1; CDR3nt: TGTGCCAGCAGTCAGGGGGTGAACACCGGGGAGCTGTTTTTT; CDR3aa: CASSQGVNTGELFF
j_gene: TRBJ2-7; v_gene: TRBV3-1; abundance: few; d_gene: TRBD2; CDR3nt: TGTGCCAGCGGAACGGCGGGAGCGTACGAGCAGTACTTC; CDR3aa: CASGTAGAYEQYF
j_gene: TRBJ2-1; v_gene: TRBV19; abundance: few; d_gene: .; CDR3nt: TGTGCCAGTAAGGGCGGAGACGAATACAATGAGCAGTTCTTC; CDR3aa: CASKGGDEYNEQFF
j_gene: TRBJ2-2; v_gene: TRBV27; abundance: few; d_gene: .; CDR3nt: TGTGCCAGCAGTTTAGCCAGGGCCGGGGAGCTGTTTTTT; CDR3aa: CASSLARAGELFF
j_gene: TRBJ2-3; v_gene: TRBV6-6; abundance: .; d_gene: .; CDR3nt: TGTGCCAGCAGTTTCCCATCAGGGGCAGATACGCAGTATTTT; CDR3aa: CASSFPSGADTQYF
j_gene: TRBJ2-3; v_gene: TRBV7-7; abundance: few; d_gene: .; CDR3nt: TGTGCCAGCAGCTTAGGATCCCACACAGATACGCAGTATTTT; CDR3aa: CASSLGSHTDTQYF
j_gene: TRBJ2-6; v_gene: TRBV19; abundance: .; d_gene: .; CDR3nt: TGTGCCACCAAGACGTTGAGGTCTGGGGCCAACGTCCTGACTTTC; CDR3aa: CATKTLRSGANVLTF
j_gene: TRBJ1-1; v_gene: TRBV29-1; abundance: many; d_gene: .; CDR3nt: TGCAGCGTCCATCCTGGGGGCACTGAAGCTTTCTTT; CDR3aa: CSVHPGGTEAFF
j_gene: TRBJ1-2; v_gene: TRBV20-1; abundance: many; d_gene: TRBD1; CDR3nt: TGCAGTGTTCAAACCCGGGACAGTAACTATGGCTACACCTTC; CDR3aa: CSVQTRDSNYGYTF
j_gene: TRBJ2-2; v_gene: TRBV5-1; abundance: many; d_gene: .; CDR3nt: TGCGCCAGCAGGCCGGCCCAGGTTAACACCGGGGAGCTGTTTTTT; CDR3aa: CASRPAQVNTGELFF
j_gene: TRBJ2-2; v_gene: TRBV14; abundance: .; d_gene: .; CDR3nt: TGTGCCAGCAGCCTTAGACTGGGAGCGGACACCGGGGAGCTGTTTTTT; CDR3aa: CASSLRLGADTGELFF
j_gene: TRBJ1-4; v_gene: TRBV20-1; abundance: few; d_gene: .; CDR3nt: TGCAGTGCTAGAGGCAGAAGTGAAAAACTGTTTTTT; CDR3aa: CSARGRSEKLFF
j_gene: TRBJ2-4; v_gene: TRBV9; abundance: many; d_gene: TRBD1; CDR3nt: TGTGCCAGCAGCGAGACAGGGGGCAAAAACATTCAGTACTTC; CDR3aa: CASSETGGKNIQYF
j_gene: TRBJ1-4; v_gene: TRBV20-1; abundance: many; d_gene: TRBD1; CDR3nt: TGCAGTGCTAGCCCGGGACAGGGGACTGAAAAACTGTTTTTT; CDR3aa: CSASPGQGTEKLFF
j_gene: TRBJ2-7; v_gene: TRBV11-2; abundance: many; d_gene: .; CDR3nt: TGTGCCAGCAGCTTAGGGTCCCCCAGCTCCTACGAGCAGTACTTC; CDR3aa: CASSLGSPSSYEQYF
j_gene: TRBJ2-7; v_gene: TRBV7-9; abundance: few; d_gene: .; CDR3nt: TGTGCCAGCAGCTTACCAGGTCCTGGATACGAGCAGTACTTC; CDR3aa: CASSLPGPGYEQYF
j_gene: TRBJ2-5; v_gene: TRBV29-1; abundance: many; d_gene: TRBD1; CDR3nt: TGCAGCGCAGGGGGCGGAAAGACCCAGTACTTC; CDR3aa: CSAGGGKTQYF
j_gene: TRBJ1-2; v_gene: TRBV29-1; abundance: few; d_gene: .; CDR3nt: TGCAGCGTAACACATCCGCGATATGGCTACACCTTC; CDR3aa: CSVTHPRYGYTF
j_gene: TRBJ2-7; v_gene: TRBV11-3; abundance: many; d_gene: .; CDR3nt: TGTGCCAGCAGCTATTTGCAGGGTTCCGAGCAGTACTTC; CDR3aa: CASSYLQGSEQYF
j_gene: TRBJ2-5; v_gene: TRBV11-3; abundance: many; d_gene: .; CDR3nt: TGTGCCAGCAGCTCCCTCAGAGGGGAGACCCAGTACTTC; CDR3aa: CASSSLRGETQYF
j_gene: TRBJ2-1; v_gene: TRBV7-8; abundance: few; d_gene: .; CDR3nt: TGTGCCGGGCCGGGGGCTGGTGAGCAGTTCTTC; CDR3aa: CAGPGAGEQFF
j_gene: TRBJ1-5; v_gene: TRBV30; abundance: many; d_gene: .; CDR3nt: TGTGCCTGGAGTGTACAGATGGGCCAGCCCCAGCATTTT; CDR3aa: CAWSVQMGQPQHF
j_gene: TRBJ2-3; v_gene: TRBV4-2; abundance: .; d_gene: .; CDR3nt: TGTGCCAGCAGCGAATCGTGGACTAGCACAGATACGCAGTATTTT; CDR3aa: CASSESWTSTDTQYF
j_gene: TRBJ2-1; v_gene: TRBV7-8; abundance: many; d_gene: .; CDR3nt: TGTGCCAGCAGCTTAGGTGGCCTCGCGCGCCCCTACAATGAGCAGTTCTTC; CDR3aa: CASSLGGLARPYNEQFF
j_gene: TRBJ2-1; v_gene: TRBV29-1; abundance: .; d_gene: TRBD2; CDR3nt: TGCAGCGTTGATAGGCCAGGGAGGGTCAATGAGCAGTTCTTC; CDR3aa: CSVDRPGRVNEQFF
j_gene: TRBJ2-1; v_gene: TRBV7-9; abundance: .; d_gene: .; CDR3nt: TGTGCCAGCAGCTCCCCAGCAAATGAGCAGTTCTTC; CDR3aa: CASSSPANEQFF
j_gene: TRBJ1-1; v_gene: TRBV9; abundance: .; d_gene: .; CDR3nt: TGTGCCAGCAGCGTCGCGATGAACACTGAAGCTTTCTTT; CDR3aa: CASSVAMNTEAFF
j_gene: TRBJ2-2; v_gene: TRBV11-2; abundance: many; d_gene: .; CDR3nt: TGTGCCAGCAGCTTAGGGACCGGTTACACCGGGGAGCTGTTTTTT; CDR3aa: CASSLGTGYTGELFF
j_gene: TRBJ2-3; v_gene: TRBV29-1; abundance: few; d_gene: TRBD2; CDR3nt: TGCAGCACGGGACTAGCGGGCCTGAGCACAGATACGCAGTATTTT; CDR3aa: CSTGLAGLSTDTQYF
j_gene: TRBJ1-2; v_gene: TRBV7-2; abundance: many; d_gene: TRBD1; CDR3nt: TGTGCCAGCAGCTATGCAGGGGGCGGGGTGAACTATGGCTACACCTTC; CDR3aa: CASSYAGGGVNYGYTF
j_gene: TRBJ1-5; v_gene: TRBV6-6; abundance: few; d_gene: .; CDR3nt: TGTGCCAGCAGTCGACAGGACGATAGCAATCAGCCCCAGCATTTT; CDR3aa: CASSRQDDSNQPQHF
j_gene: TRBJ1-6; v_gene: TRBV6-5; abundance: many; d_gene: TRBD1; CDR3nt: TGTGCCAGCACTCGGACAGGGTCTTCACCCCTCCACTTT; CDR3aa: CASTRTGSSPLHF
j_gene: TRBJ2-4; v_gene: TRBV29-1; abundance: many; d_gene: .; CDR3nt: TGCAGCGTTGCCCCCCCGACCGGGGGTAAAAACATTCAGTACTTC; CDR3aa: CSVAPPTGGKNIQYF
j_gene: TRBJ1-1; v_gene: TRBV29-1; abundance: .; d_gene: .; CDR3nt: TGCAGCGTGAATGACGCTCCGTATACTGAAGCTTTCTTT; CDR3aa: CSVNDAPYTEAFF
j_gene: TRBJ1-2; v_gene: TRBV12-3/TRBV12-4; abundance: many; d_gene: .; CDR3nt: TGTGCCAGCAGCCTACGGGGTGGCTACACCTTC; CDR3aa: CASSLRGGYTF
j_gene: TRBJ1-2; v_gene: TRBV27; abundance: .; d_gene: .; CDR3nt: TGTGCCAGCAGTCCAGGGACTCACTATGGCTACACCTTC; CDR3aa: CASSPGTHYGYTF
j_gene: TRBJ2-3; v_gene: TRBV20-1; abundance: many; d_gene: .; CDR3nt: TGCAGTGCTAGACCGCCTTCCCAGGGAGGAGATACGCAGTATTTT; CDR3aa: CSARPPSQGGDTQYF
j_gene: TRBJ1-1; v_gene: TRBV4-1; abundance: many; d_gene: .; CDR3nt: TGCGCCAGCAGCCAACACGGACACCGGAGAGCTGAAGCTTTCTTT; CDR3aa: CASSQHGHRRAEAFF
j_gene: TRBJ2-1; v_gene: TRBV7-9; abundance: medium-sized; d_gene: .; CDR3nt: TGTGCCAGCAGCCCAATAACGACCAGGCGTAGCTACAATGAGCAGTTCTTC; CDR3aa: CASSPITTRRSYNEQFF
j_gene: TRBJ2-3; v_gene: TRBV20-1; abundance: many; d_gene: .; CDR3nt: TGCAGTGCTAGATACTCGACAGATACGCAGTATTTT; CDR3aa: CSARYSTDTQYF
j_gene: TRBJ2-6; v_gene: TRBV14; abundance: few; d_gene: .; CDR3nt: TGTGCCAGCAGCCATCCTCGTCTTCAGGGCTCTGGGGCCAACGTCCTGACCTTC; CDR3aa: CASSHPRLQGSGANVLTF
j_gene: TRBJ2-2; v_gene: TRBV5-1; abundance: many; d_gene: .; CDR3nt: TGCGCCAGCAGCTTGGTAGGGGGTTCGAACACCGGGGAGCTGTTTTTT; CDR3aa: CASSLVGGSNTGELFF
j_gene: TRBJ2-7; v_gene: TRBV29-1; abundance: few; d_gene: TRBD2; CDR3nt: TGCAGCGTGAAGCGGGACGGGGCGTTTTACGAGCAGTACTTC; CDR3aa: CSVKRDGAFYEQYF
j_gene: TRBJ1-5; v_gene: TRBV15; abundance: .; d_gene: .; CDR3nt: TGTGCCACCAGCAGGATGGACAGAGATCAGCCCCAGCATTTT; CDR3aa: CATSRMDRDQPQHF
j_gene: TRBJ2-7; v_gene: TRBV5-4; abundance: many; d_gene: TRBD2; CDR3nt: TGTGCCAGCAGCTTGCGGCGGGAGCTGACTTCCGAGCAGTACTTC; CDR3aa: CASSLRRELTSEQYF
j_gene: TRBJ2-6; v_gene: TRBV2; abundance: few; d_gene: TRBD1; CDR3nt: TGTGCCAGCGAGACAGGGTCTGGGGCCAACGTCCTGACTTTC; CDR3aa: CASETGSGANVLTF
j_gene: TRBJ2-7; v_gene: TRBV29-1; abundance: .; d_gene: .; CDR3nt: TGCAGCGTTGAAGATCTGAAGACCTACGAGCGGTACTTC; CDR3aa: CSVEDLKTYERYF
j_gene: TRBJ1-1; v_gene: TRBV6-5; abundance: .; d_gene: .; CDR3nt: TGTGCCAGCAGTTACTCCCAGGGGACTGAAGCTTTCTTT; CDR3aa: CASSYSQGTEAFF